This section outlines one T cell receptor beta chain sequence together with its context. Its antigen is currently unknown. Systemic immunosuppression or autoimmune disease history was grounds to exclude patients. The CDR3 runs 13 residues. Trimming cost V 3 bases and J 8 bases, with 12 bases left between them. Germline-derived CDR1 and CDR2 are LNHDA and SQIVND (reference sequence). The source of the sample is a study of OX40 agonist ivuxolimab in advanced cancers. Turning to the study itself: Treatment of patients was with ivuxolimab, an agonistic anti-OX40 (CD134) antibody. Partial responses were recorded for three patients, including one with hepatocellular carcinoma and two with cutaneous melanoma.

Only in-frame clones appear in the TCRdb table, and some are missing; sequencing was by immunoSEQ multiplex PCR. This table holds some 57,000 clones, less than 85% found once. Study-wide results and limits: The authors did not determine the antigen specificity of the expanded peripheral T cells.

The sequence was collected from an adult with an advanced solid tumor such as melanoma, head and neck, liver or kidney cancer. The genes are TRBV19 and TRBJ2-3, with D possibly being TRBD2 (5 bases). Source: CD4+ or CD8+ T cells sorted from blood, taken in a trial of the OX40 agonist ivuxolimab. CDR3 DNA sequence: TGTGCCAGTAGTATGGGGATCGCGGGTACGCAGTATTTT. Amino acids: CASSMGIAGTQYF.